Listed here is a single TCR beta chain. Its antigen is as yet unknown. The CDR3 runs 15 residues. V lost 5 bases and J 4 bases, leaving 16 bases between the germline ends. This record belongs to a study of CD8+CD57+ T cells in acquired aplastic anemia. As for the study in general: Recorded DNA amounts for sorted CD4+ and CD8+ cells had an average of approximately 3 ug.

General study results and limits: Both patients and controls carried the same twenty-nine CD8+ CDR3 sequences. A significant difference in CD8+ Simpson's diversity between patients and controls was not found.

Investigators profiled TCR beta VDJ and CDR3 from genomic DNA template. TCRdb itself ran the reads through MiXCR, one entry per CDR3 protein. In the table there are about 190,000 distinct CDR3 sequences, approximately 48% of which are singletons. Patients chosen for sequencing had CD8+CD57+ cells that had expanded, as shown by flow cytometry. There was no therapy given to any patient before the blood sampling took place. The specimen sequenced was sorted CD4+, CD8+, or CD8+CD57+ T cells (not recorded which) from PBMCs. The V and J genes are TRBV12-3 or TRBV12-4 and TRBJ2-3; D is uncertain. This receptor was obtained from a human donor with aplastic anemia. This CDR3 is CASSPADPSADTQYF. The CDR3 bases are TGTGCCAGCAGTCCCGCGGACCCCTCCGCAGATACGCAGTATTTT.